This TCR beta chain comes out of a study of CD4+ T cells in melanoma. The V gene lost 6 bases and the J gene lost 3 bases, with 21 bases spanning the gap. The CDR3 runs to 17 residues. CDR1 and CDR2 (germline): SGHVS, FNYEAQ. The protocol was immunoSEQ multiplex PCR, while the TCRdb copy is restricted to in-frame clones and leaves out a portion. The data show more than 6,500 clones, with about 71% seen just once and 22% held by the top ten. The chain has TRBV7-6 and TRBJ2-1, with D possibly TRBD1 on 6 matching bases. Sequenced input: cells from a culture (not recorded whether cultured in vitro). The origin of this receptor is a human donor with melanoma. The CDR3 sequence: CASSRSRGESNYNEQFF. DNA for the CDR3: TGTGCCAGCAGTAGGAGCAGGGGCGAATCAAACTACAATGAGCAGTTCTTC.